The rows below give T cell receptor beta chains drawn from one sample of a study of T cell responses to AZD1222 COVID-19 vaccine. This table comes from immunoSEQ multiplex PCR, and its TCRdb copy is limited to in-frame clones, with some not included. The sample records 120,000 or so clones, approximately 92% being singletons. Sequenced material: peripheral blood, taken 28 days after the second dose of the MenACWY control vaccine. These receptors were taken from an adult who received the MenACWY meningococcal vaccine as a control. CDR3s include the opening cysteine and the closing phenylalanine or tryptophan. The listing skips clone size in some rows; elsewhere it reads once, few, many or a size class.

>TRBV4-1|few
CASSQDPRLAGANTGELFF
>TRBV6-5|NA
CASSTGREKLFF
>TRBV7-8|NA
CASSLRGDSVANTIYF
>TRBV19|NA
CASSIGQGVTGANVLTF
>TRBV6-2/TRBV6-3|NA
CASSYSQDWSSYEQYF
>TRBV10-2|medium-sized
CASGNQPQHF
>TRBV3-1/TRBV3-2|NA
CASRRTGGGTNEKLFF
>TRBV5-6|NA
CASSSMYRVGNTEAFF
>TRBV7-2|NA
CASSLAQGAFNSPLHF
>TRBV28|once
CASSLGPGGGDQPQHF
>TRBV11-2|NA
CASSFLEGGTDTQYF
>TRBV6-6|once
CASSYHGEASETQYF
>TRBV18|once
CASSGGPTFEQYF
>TRBV10-3|NA
CAISETVSSYNSPLHF
>TRBV15|once
CATSITTIGNTIYF
>TRBV13|NA
CASSLAGFYNSPLHF
>TRBV7-9|NA
CASSLRESYEQYF
>TRBV7-9|NA
CASSLSTGTNTGELFF
>TRBV7-9|NA
CASSLPLAYNEQFF
>TRBV6-6|NA
CASSYGTTNSNQPQHF
>TRBV5-5|NA
CASSLLVANTGELFF
>TRBV20-1|NA
CSASQGFNSPLHF
>TRBV7-6|NA
CASSLGRDYEQYF
>TRBV24-1|once
CATSGDRLRNEQFF
>TRBV12-3/TRBV12-4|NA
CASLGTAYGYTF
>TRBV7-2|few
CASRKQGRSSGNTIYF
>TRBV28|NA
CASSSSSSGTSYNEQFF
>TRBV28|NA
CASKVQSGADTQYF
>TRBV4-2|NA
CASSQGSRYEQYF
>TRBV29-1|NA
CSVLEQGNSNQPQHF
>TRBV10-2|NA
CASSEGKNTDTQYF
>TRBV7-9|NA
CASSRDPGNDYGYTF
>TRBV7-3|NA
CASSVTGSGRGTDTQYF
>TRBV5-8|NA
CASSPYFHHGTDTQYF
>TRBV27|NA
CASSLRGGGAVGEQFF
>TRBV28|once
CASRLDKSYEQYF
>TRBV6-6|NA
CASSPESSYNSPLHF